This T cell receptor (beta chain) was recorded in a study of cytomegalovirus exposure and HLA in healthy donors. TCRdb keeps only in-frame clones here, not all; method: immunoSEQ multiplex PCR. The sample carries 57,000 or so clones, about 91% recorded once. Study results and limitations: The tendency of first-cohort TCR clusters to co-occur in the roughly 120 validation repertoires was identified by a subsequent analysis. Overall, roughly 160 TCR beta chains were annotated as cytomegalovirus-associated. The CMV antigen specificity of a few CMV-associated chains was confirmed through in vitro analysis.

Separate from the 666-subject first cohort, the roughly 120-subject validation cohort was the one that the donors belonged to. Concerning this clone itself: Its antigen is as yet unknown. One junction end does not reproduce the germline sequence, and a read error may be involved.

The germline CDR1 and CDR2 sequences are SEHNR and FQNEAQ (reference sequence). This CDR3 comprises 11 residues. This TCR was recovered from a woman aged 25 to 39 in good health and CMV-seronegative. The genes are TRBV7-9 and TRBJ1-1, with D hard to call. Sequenced material: PBMCs. Here the CDR3 reads CASSLNSEAFF. For the CDR3, the DNA is TGTGCCAGCAGCTTGAACAGTGAAGCTTTCTTT.